This passage covers 15 T cell receptor beta chains from one sample sequenced in a study of CD8+CD57+ T cells in acquired aplastic anemia. The use of genomic DNA as template underpinned the TCR beta VDJ and CDR3 profiling. TCRdb itself ran the reads through MiXCR, one entry per CDR3 protein. The sample has about 260,000 distinct CDR3 sequences, roughly 82% seen once. Selection for sequencing was limited to patients who had shown CD8+CD57+ cell expansion by flow cytometry. Sequenced input: sorted CD4+, CD8+, or CD8+CD57+ T cells (not recorded which) from PBMCs. The receptors stem from a human donor with aplastic anemia.

In regard to this clonotype: The conserved phenylalanine or tryptophan is not found at the CDR3 terminus, so this likely reflects a read error. The limits of the CDR3 on the DNA are not certain, so only TCRdb's listed CDR3 is given. The chain couples TRBV2 to TRBJ2-1. The CDR3 sequence runs 11 residues, both termini included. CDR1 and CDR2 from the germline V gene are SNHLY and FYNNEI. CDR3 sequence: CASGDAGTDML.

This clonotype has only one observation. The junction does not match germline at one end; this may be a read error. The chain joins TRBV7-9 to TRBJ2-3; TRBD1 agrees at 8 bases. CDR1 is SEHNR, CDR2 FQNEAQ, per germline (reference sequence). The CDR3 consists of 14 residues. This CDR3 is CAGQGARETQTYGF. The CDR3 bases are TGTGCCGGCCAGGGGGCTAGGGAGACCCAGACCTACGGGTTT.

This clonotype turned up a few times. CDR3 sequence reads: CASSVGVDFSYEPFF. The CDR3 DNA sequence: TGTGCCAGCAGCGTAGGTGTGGACTTTTCCTACGAGCCTTTCTTT. The chain has TRBV9 and TRBJ1-1; D not resolved. V was cut by 0 bases and J by 12 bases, with 21 bases left in between. The germline gives CDR1 SGDLS, CDR2 YYNGEE. There are 15 residues in the CDR3.

This rearrangement joins TRBV7-7 to TRBJ2-5; either TRBD1 or TRBD2 may supply D (6 bases each). The V end lost 11 bases, the J end lost 0 bases, and 16 bases lay between the germline ends. In germline, CDR1 is SSHAT, CDR2 FNYEAQ (reference sequence). This CDR3 region has 14 residues. For the CDR3, the DNA is TGTGCCGTTCTCGGGGGCCGTGACCAAGAGACCCAGTACTTC. Translated: CAVLGGRDQETQYF.

The rearrangement joins TRBV7-2 to TRBJ2-2, with D possibly being TRBD2 (6 bases). Germline-derived CDR1 and CDR2 are SGHTA and FQGNSA. The CDR3 sequence is 14 residues long. V lost 1 base to trimming and J lost 5 bases, with 8 bases between them. The CDR3 DNA reads TGTGCCAGCAGCTTAGGGGGAGGAACCGGGGAGCTGTTTTTT. Residues: CASSLGGGTGELFF.

V is TRBV9 and J is TRBJ2-1; D not certain. Germline V lookup: CDR1 SGDLS, CDR2 YYNGEE. Trimming took off 5 bases at V and 13 bases at J, with 25 bases between the two ends. This CDR3 contains 15 residues. The CDR3 sequence: CASSAASASHNSQFF. The CDR3 region has the DNA TGTGCCAGCAGTGCCGCCAGCGCCTCCCATAATTCACAGTTCTTC.

As to this clonotype: Given the absence of the conserved phenylalanine or tryptophan at the CDR3 end, a read error is likely. It is unclear where the CDR3 begins or ends on the DNA, so no DNA is shown, and the CDR3 is as TCRdb lists it. The V gene is TRBV7-9, the J gene TRBJ1-2; the tabulated D call, TRBD1, remains unverified against the DNA. The germline V gene encodes CDR1 SEHNR and CDR2 FQNEAQ (reference sequence). The CDR3 totals 15 residues, both ends included. The CDR3 sequence is CASSFERSRGSDETL.

The count of this clonotype is one. The V and J genes are TRBV5-1 and TRBJ2-3; no clear D. Germline CDR1 reads SGHRS; CDR2 reads YFSETQ. Trimming removed 2 bases from V and 9 bases from J, with 13 bases in between. The CDR3 runs to 13 residues. The CDR3 nucleotides are TGCGCCAGCAGCTTCGTCCGAAAACACACGCAGTATTTT. Amino acids: CASSFVRKHTQYF.

This clonotype was observed once. This chain links TRBV25-1 with TRBJ2-7; TRBD1 agrees at 11 bases. The CDR3 is 16 amino acids. Germline CDR1 is MGHDK and CDR2 is SYGVNS. After removal of 3 bases from V and 1 base from J, the junction contained 5 bases not matched to a gene. The CDR3 nucleotides read TGTGCCAGCAGTGAGATTGGGACAGGGGGATCCTACGAGCAGTACTTC. This translates into CASSEIGTGGSYEQYF.

The gene calls are TRBV29-1 and TRBJ2-7; TRBD1 or TRBD2 may be the D gene (5 bases each). The CDR3 sequence is 13 residues long. Germline V gives CDR1 SQVTM, CDR2 ANQGSEA. V lost 7 bases and J 3 bases, leaving 16 bases between the germline ends. CDR3 amino acids: CSAGAGPHYEQYV. The CDR3 DNA follows: TGCAGCGCCGGGGCGGGTCCCCACTACGAGCAGTACGTC.

CDR3: CASSFTESAGDGELFF. The CDR3 DNA follows: TGTGCCAGCAGCTTCACAGAGAGCGCCGGAGATGGCGAGCTGTTTTTT. The chain has TRBV7-2 and TRBJ2-2; the D is unclear. The CDR3 has 16 amino acids. The germline gives CDR1 SGHTA, CDR2 FQGNSA. The germline V and J ends were trimmed by 3 bases and 11 bases, with 22 bases remaining between them. The whole variable domain, remainder taken from reference TRBV7-2 and TRBJ2-2, is GAGVSQSPSNKVTEKGKDVELRCDPISGHTALYWYRQSLGQGLEFLIYFQGNSAPDKSGLPSDRFSAERTGGSVSTLTIQRTQQEDSAVYLCASSFTESAGDGELFFGEGSRLTVL.

V and J are TRBV2 and TRBJ2-5; D is perhaps TRBD1 or TRBD2 (5 bases each). This CDR3 has 13 amino acids. CDR1 is SNHLY and CDR2 is FYNNEI in the germline V gene. The ends were cut back, 6 bases at V and 11 bases at J, with 19 bases in the middle. The DNA of the CDR3 is TGTGCCAGCAGCTTTCGGGGCATAGATGCGCAGTACTTC. This codes for CASSFRGIDAQYF.

The genes are TRBV20-1 and TRBJ2-1; D perhaps matches TRBD2 (6 bases). The CDR3 is 16 amino acids. V was cut by 0 bases and J by 1 base, with 13 bases left in between. Looked up from germline, CDR1 is DFQATT and CDR2 is SNEGSKA (reference sequence). The CDR3 protein is CSARDPGGGSYNEQFF. CDR3 in DNA: TGCAGTGCTAGAGATCCTGGGGGAGGTTCCTACAATGAGCAGTTCTTC.

This chain connects TRBV7-9 to TRBJ2-7; TRBD2 matches at 11 bases. CDR3 length: 14 amino acids. The J segment lost 11 bases and the V segment lost 5 bases, leaving 11 bases of the junction unmatched. Germline V lookup: CDR1 SEHNR, CDR2 FQNEAQ (reference sequence). The CDR3: CASSIRRMTSGEYF. The CDR3 bases are TGTGCCAGCAGCATCCGGCGCATGACTAGCGGGGAGTACTTC. Looking up the rest from reference TRBV7-9 and TRBJ2-7 gives the full variable domain: DTGVSQNPRHKITKRGQNVTFRCDPISEHNRLYWYRQTLGQGPEFLTYFQNEAQLEKSRLLSDRFSAERPKGSFSTLEIQRTEQGDSAMYLCASSIRRMTSGEYFGPGTRLTVT.

Details on this clonotype: Here the CDR3 omits its conserved ending phenylalanine or tryptophan, so a read error is the likely source. The limits of the CDR3 on the DNA are not certain, so only TCRdb's listed CDR3 is given. The chain recombines TRBV2 with TRBJ2-5. The CDR3 is made up of 15 amino acids, end residues included. Germline V lookup: CDR1 SNHLY, CDR2 FYNNEI. This CDR3 reads CASSDGGTYTQYFYL.